The sequence of this T cell receptor beta chain was determined in a study of T cell changes during pregnancy in multiple sclerosis. Sequenced by immunoSEQ multiplex PCR; TCRdb stores in-frame clones only, minus some. The table lists fewer than 110,000 clones, 85% to 95% of them singletons. The source was peripheral blood, collected in the third trimester of pregnancy. This receptor was taken from a female donor in good health, enrolled as a control in a pregnancy study.

The CDR3 region is CASSSGVFGEQFF. CDR3 nucleotides: TGTGCCAGCAGCTCAGGGGTGTTCGGTGAGCAGTTCTTC. The chain employs TRBV7-2 and TRBJ2-1, with D possibly matching TRBD1 (6 bases). V was trimmed by 4 bases and J by 9 bases, leaving 13 bases between them. Germline V gene lookup returns CDR1 SGHTA and CDR2 FQGNSA. The CDR3 extends over 13 amino acids.